This TCR beta chain was captured by sequencing in a study of cytomegalovirus exposure and HLA in healthy donors (TCRdb year 2017). As for the study more broadly: An earlier analysis of roughly 570 of the donors reported over 250 Gb of sequence data and approximately 120 million unique TCR beta sequences obtained from about 179 million T cells. An early release that covered about 600 HLA-typed donors contained around 300 gigabases of sequencing data and 75 million to 100 million unique TCR sequences. Of the 398 genotyped donors, roughly 85% fell in the genetic ancestry cluster associated with self-reported Caucasian donors. The study aimed to test whether signatures of past pathogen exposure could be identified by cataloging public T cell receptors. The study profiled the T cell repertoires of some 610 subjects by immunosequencing and related them to cytomegalovirus serostatus. Along with the roughly 610-subject first cohort, a separate validation cohort of around 110 different subjects was used. To predict cytomegalovirus infection status, the study brought together high-throughput TCR immunosequencing, statistical association of individual TCRs with disease status, and machine learning. To study patterns of TCR occurrence, a later analysis re-analyzed previously published TCR beta repertoires from around 670 donors and added high-resolution HLA genotyping. Rather than using new phenotypic data, the later analysis identified candidate immune exposures from TCR beta sequences and from how often those sequences occurred across donors. An earlier analysis of more than 450 of the donors used high-throughput TCR beta sequencing to judge whether each TCR beta V gene segment behaved as functional or pseudogenic. Donor age, sex, ethnicity and CMV serostatus were compiled together with the repertoire data. Genome-wide SNP genotypes for about 55% of the roughly 670 donors were used in a later genetic analysis, which treated that subset as a discovery cohort. All discovery cohort repertoires had been generated on a single sequencing platform. HLA typing covered class I and class II loci at four-digit resolution. The number of typed donors differed by locus: 629-630 for A, B, C, DRB1 and DQB1; 522 for DQA1; approximately 600 for DPA1; and about 470 for DPB1. About 5 DR-DQ haplotypes were handled as single units for association and clustering, since linkage in the cohort was strong. Across around 400 genotyped donors of the cohort, an average of about 240,000 unique TCR beta nucleotide sequences per donor were sequenced, and 15% to 20% of those sequences were non-productive. Paper-wide results and their limitations: In vitro tests confirmed that a few of the cytomegalovirus-associated TCR beta chains recognize cytomegalovirus antigens. A later genetic analysis associated a missense DCLRE1C variant with V-gene and J-gene trimming of TCR beta chains, and an independent cohort replicated the association. In a later analysis, most CMV-associated TCR beta chains were found to appear HLA-restricted, with HLA associations seemingly driven largely by CMV exposure. Because HLA typing was unavailable for some donors at each locus, only the typed subset was used in association tests. The presence/absence analyses assumed that sequencing depth was roughly uniform across donors, and that assumption may not be true. Linkage disequilibrium might explain the correlated functional status among segregating V segments, but an unknown experimental factor could not be excluded. Some 15 rarely observed V segments, including chromosome 9 orphons, were excluded from the earlier analysis of a few hundred of the donors because counts were too low. In a later genetic analysis, fewer N-insertions in productive TCRs were reported among donors in an Asian-associated ancestry cluster than the roughly 700-donor mean. When HLA alleles, especially DR and DQ, strongly co-occurred, attributing TCR associations to individual alleles was difficult. In an earlier analysis of 500 to 650 of the donors, most TCR beta V segments appeared in productive rearrangements about 87% or about 30% of the time, broadly matching IMGT annotations. In a later analysis, HLA-associated TCR beta chains showed more clonal expansion and lower generation probabilities than non-associated chains that were equally common. Immune exposure information for the cohort was limited to CMV serostatus. A later analysis found that TCR association rates varied across HLA loci, with DRB1 alleles showing the most associated TCRs and HLA-C alleles the fewest. Only TCR beta chains were sequenced in this cohort, and the absence of alpha or paired-chain data limited detectable features. A cluster of highly shared sequence variants was judged likely to be a technical artifact of the sequencing pipeline. Specific HLA alleles were associated with some 15,000 TCR beta sequences at a false discovery rate of 0.05 in a later analysis. Several of the top co-occurrence clusters appeared to be linked to parvovirus B19, influenza, CMV and Epstein-Barr virus, according to a later analysis. Some IMGT-functional V segments, including TRBV6-2 and TRBV6-3, could not be told apart with the 87-base-pair reads, so those segments were excluded. In the study, about 150 TCR beta chains were listed as associated with cytomegalovirus. According to the authors, the approach could potentially be generalized to other disease states and immunological phenotypes. Across donors, most TCR sequences were observed very rarely, whereas some public TCRs were present in many individuals. A further reported finding was that TCR beta sequences accurately predicted the HLA-A and HLA-B alleles for most subjects in the first cohort. The classifier was reported to diagnose cytomegalovirus status with high specificity and sensitivity in both the original and validation cohorts.

The CDR3 spans 13 residues, from the cysteine through the phenylalanine. Only the CDR3 part of the read is kept: 39 bases, read in frame from the first base. CDR1 and CDR2, per the germline V gene (reference sequence), are SGHAT and FQDESV. Cut back by 4 bases and 6 bases, the V and J ends lie 13 bases apart. Regarding this clone: No antigen is known for it.

Preparation of the library involved the immunoSEQ multiplex PCR assay. For the multiplex PCR, a mixture combining 60 forward primers for TCR Vbeta segments and 13 reverse primers for TCR Jbeta segments was used. A multiplex PCR assay on genomic DNA amplified the CDR3 region of rearranged TCR beta genes. Amplified TCR beta libraries were sequenced as 87-base-pair reads on the Illumina HiSeq System. The published analysis was carried out like this. Across the 500 to 700 repertoires, a later analysis counted around 80 million unique TCR beta chains, roughly 11 million of which were shared by at least two donors. Raw reads were error-corrected and collapsed into unique sequences with a nearest-neighbor algorithm that merged closely related sequences to remove PCR and sequencing errors. V, D and J gene segments were assigned by aligning CDR3 sequences to IMGT reference sequences. For a sequence to be retained, a match of at least six nucleotides was required to both a V gene segment and a J gene segment. A rearrangement was called productive if the CDR3 had no stop codons and remained in frame with V and J, and every other rearrangement was called non-productive. Following IMGT convention, CDR3 was defined as the stretch from the second conserved V-encoded cysteine to the conserved J-encoded phenylalanine. The earlier analysis of fewer than 700 of the donors excluded sequences that lacked an unambiguous match to a single V gene segment. In an earlier analysis of a few hundred of the donors, V segments were called functional above 56.7% productive rearrangements and were called segregating when the between-donor standard deviation exceeded 5%. A statistical classification framework was built to diagnose cytomegalovirus status from the catalog of TCR beta chain sequences. V and J gene assignment, in a later analysis, came from comparing TCR nucleotide sequences with IMGT/GENE-DB human TR gene sequences. A later analysis assigned CDR3 sequences and most-parsimonious VDJ recombination scenarios with the TCRdist pipeline. In a later analysis, every TCR beta chain was defined by the combination of its CDR3 amino acid sequence and its V-gene family, and reads without a unique V-gene family were dropped. To address suspected cross-contamination and a sequencing artifact, a later analysis removed over 500 highly shared, low-generation-probability nucleotide sequences. A later analysis calculated a clonal expansion index for each public chain from normalized within-repertoire ranks of inferred template counts. In a later analysis, generation probabilities were computed with a VDJ recombination model fitted to out-of-frame rearrangements, and the resulting probabilities were checked against IGoR. A later analysis scored TCR-TCR, TCR-HLA and TCR-CMV co-occurrence with hypergeometric tests, applying a repertoire-size bias correction to TCR pairs. False discovery rates were estimated in a later analysis by permuting HLA or CMV assignments 20 times. In a later analysis, co-occurring TCRs were grouped using DBSCAN, with TCRdist sequence similarity added in when clustering inside HLA-allele-positive subsets. For co-occurrence clustering, repertoires with fewer than 30,000 or more than 120,000 public chains were excluded, along with four or five repertoires with anomalous nucleotide sharing. TCRdb obtained this table from immuneACCESS and retained in-frame rearrangements with V and J assigned. These tables miss some clones; where compared with another copy, unresolved V genes account for less than half of the shortfall, and the remainder is unexplained. V and J calls and clone size follow that table, whereas D and trimming were derived from the DNA. Per the sample table, the count is around 150,000 clones. The ten largest make up about 1.2% of the sample.

The cohort was made up of hundreds of healthy bone marrow donors. At the time of sampling, every cohort member was nominally healthy, though immune exposures that went unrecorded were likely present. The donor tested CMV seronegative and was one of the 352 seronegative cohort members. A peripheral blood sample was collected from each donor, and TCR beta sequencing was performed on peripheral blood mononuclear cells. The Qiagen DNeasy Blood Extraction Kit was used to extract genomic DNA from the blood cell samples. The rearrangement joined TRBV11-1 to TRBJ2-7; the D gene cannot be named for sure. Material: PBMCs. The clonotype originates from an older woman in good health and CMV-seronegative. This receptor has the CDR3 CASSSLDLGEQYF. At the DNA level, the sequence is TGTGCCAGCAGCTCACTCGACTTAGGCGAGCAGTACTTC.